This passage covers 12 T cell receptor beta chains from one sample sequenced in a study of CD8+ T cells in alopecia areata. Extracted RNA was reverse transcribed, and the resulting cDNA served as sequencing template. Method: immunoSEQ multiplex PCR; TCRdb's copy keeps in-frame clones and lacks some. The sample has over 200,000 clones, 64% seen once. Treatment in this sample: oral pan-JAK inhibitor, 5-10 mg twice daily. The source was CD4+ T cells sorted from blood, collected at week 4, from a patient treated with tofacitinib. These TCRs come from a human donor with alopecia areata.

The rearrangement uses TRBV11-2 and TRBJ1-5; D unresolved. Germline V gene lookup returns CDR1 SGHAT and CDR2 FQNNGV. V dropped 0 bases and J dropped 2 bases, with 8 bases sitting between them. The CDR3 consists of 15 residues. CDR3 residues: CASSLEGMGNQPQHF. Here the CDR3 DNA reads TGTGCCAGCAGCTTAGAGGGTATGGGCAATCAGCCCCAGCATTTT.

CDR3 sequence reads: CASSETSGLETQYF. In DNA, the CDR3 is TGTGCCAGCAGCGAAACTAGCGGATTGGAGACCCAGTACTTC. The chain joins TRBV5-6 to TRBJ2-5; 8 bases are shared with TRBD2. Germline V lookup: CDR1 SGHDT, CDR2 YYEEEE. V lost 4 bases to trimming and J lost 5 bases; unmatched junction nucleotides: 7. The CDR3 has 14 residues.

The chain carries TRBV7-3 and TRBJ2-5; 9 bases are a match to TRBD1. V gave up 4 bases and J gave up 5 bases; unmatched junction bases: 8. Germline V CDR1 and CDR2: SGHTA, FQGTGA. The CDR3 runs 15 residues. The CDR3: CASSSLGQGEETQYF. As DNA, the CDR3 is TGTGCCAGCAGCTCCTTGGGACAGGGAGAGGAGACCCAGTACTTC.

This clone was recorded once. A junction end diverges from the germline sequence, so it may reflect a read error. The chain employs TRBV7-7 and TRBJ2-3; D might be TRBD2 (7 bases). The CDR3 length is 17 residues. Germline CDR1 SSHAT, CDR2 FNYEAQ (reference sequence). CDR3 in DNA: TGTGCTAGCAGCCCCGAGGCGGGGGCGCGGAGCACAGATACGCAGTATTTT. Translation: CASSPEAGARSTDTQYF.

The rearrangement joins TRBV6-5 to TRBJ1-3; D possibly corresponds to TRBD1 (5 bases). Trimming removed 2 bases at V and 3 bases at J, with 14 bases between. Germline CDR1 MNHEY, CDR2 SVGAGI. The CDR3 spans 16 residues. CDR3 amino acids: CASSYVRTGGGNTIYF. The CDR3 nucleotides read TGTGCCAGCAGTTACGTCCGGACCGGGGGTGGAAACACCATATATTTT.

The chain has TRBV27 and TRBJ2-5; 10 bases map to TRBD2. V shed 5 bases and J 5 bases; nucleotides not matched to a gene: 5. This CDR3 is built from 14 residues. Germline V lookup: CDR1 MNHEY, CDR2 SMNVEV (reference sequence). As DNA, the CDR3 is TGTGCCAGCAGTAAGGGACTAGCGAAGGAGACCCAGTACTTC. Amino acid sequence: CASSKGLAKETQYF.

This chain connects TRBV5-1 to TRBJ2-5; perhaps TRBD2 as D (6 bases). V was clipped by 5 bases and J by 7 bases, with 24 bases between them. The V gene's germline CDR1 is SGHRS and CDR2 YFSETQ. This CDR3 has 16 amino acids. The CDR3 DNA sequence: TGCGCCAGCAGTGTCCCCGGGACTGCCGTTTCGCCGACCCAGTACTTC. It is translated as CASSVPGTAVSPTQYF.

The chain has TRBV11-2 and TRBJ2-7, with 7 bases that match TRBD1. The V gene's germline CDR1 is SGHAT and CDR2 FQNNGV. The CDR3 runs to 15 residues. Trimming cost V 1 base and J 2 bases; bases outside gene matches: 5. The CDR3, as DNA: TGTGCCAGCAGCTTAGTTGGGACAGACGCCTACGAGCAGTACTTC. Amino acid sequence: CASSLVGTDAYEQYF.

V gene TRBV9 combines with J gene TRBJ1-1; D not certain. Per the germline V gene, CDR1 is SGDLS and CDR2 is YYNGEE. V gave up 0 bases and J gave up 4 bases, with 4 bases separating them. There are 12 residues in the CDR3. CDR3 sequence reads: CASSVDSTEAFF. CDR3 in DNA: TGTGCCAGCAGCGTAGATTCCACTGAAGCTTTCTTT.

V usage is TRBV5-1 and J usage is TRBJ2-5; D gene uncertain. Germline lookup yields CDR1 SGHRS and CDR2 YFSETQ. V was cut by 4 bases and J by 5 bases, with 15 bases left in between. This CDR3 is 14 amino acids long. CDR3 DNA sequence: TGCGCCAGCAGCGTACAAGGGAAGTCCGAGACCCAGTACTTC. This codes for CASSVQGKSETQYF.

V usage is TRBV9 and J usage is TRBJ2-5; 11 nucleotides match TRBD2. Germline CDR1 SGDLS, CDR2 YYNGEE. V gave up 4 bases and J gave up 2 bases; unmatched junction bases: 4. The CDR3 loop spans 15 amino acids. The CDR3 loop reads CASSTSGGAQETQYF. CDR3 DNA: TGTGCCAGCAGCACTAGCGGGGGTGCACAAGAGACCCAGTACTTC.

The chain uses TRBV29-1 and TRBJ1-5; D not resolved. CDR3 length: 14 amino acids. Germline V gene sequence: CDR1 SQVTM, CDR2 ANQGSEA. The V end lost 0 bases, the J end lost 4 bases, and 10 bases lay between the germline ends. The CDR3 DNA sequence: TGCAGCGTTGAAGATCTCGGGAGGAATCAGCCCCAGCATTTT. Residues: CSVEDLGRNQPQHF. Looking up the rest from reference TRBV29-1 and TRBJ1-5 gives the full variable domain: SAVISQKPSRDICQRGTSLTIQCQVDSQVTMMFWYRQQPGQSLTLIATANQGSEATYESGFVIDKFPISRPNLTFSTLTVSNMSPEDSSIYLCSVEDLGRNQPQHFGDGTRLSIL.